This passage covers 2 T cell receptor beta chains from one sample sequenced in a study of T cell changes during pregnancy in multiple sclerosis. Some clones are missing from TCRdb's copy, which holds only in-frame ones; the method was immunoSEQ multiplex PCR. The sample carries about 21,000 clones, roughly nine tenths recorded once. The sequenced sample was CD8+ T cells from peripheral blood mononuclear cells, obtained in the second trimester of pregnancy. The receptors come from a female donor in good health, enrolled as a control in a pregnancy study.

In nucleotides, the CDR3 is TGTGCCAGCAGCGTAGGGGCAGCACAATCGAGCTCCTACGAGCAGTACTTC. This gives the protein CASSVGAAQSSSYEQYF. The J gene is TRBJ2-7, the V gene TRBV9; D uncertain. V lost 0 bases and J 0 bases, leaving 16 bases between the germline ends. The CDR3 totals 17 residues. Per germline, CDR1 SGDLS and CDR2 YYNGEE.

The V call is TRBV11-2, the J call TRBJ2-7; the D is unclear. Per the germline V gene, CDR1 is SGHAT and CDR2 is FQNNGV. V was shortened by 1 base and J by 3 bases, with 4 bases between the two germline ends. This CDR3 region has 12 residues. The CDR3, as DNA: TGTGCCAGCAGCTTAGGCAGCTACGAGCAGTACTTC. This translates into CASSLGSYEQYF.